The 18 T cell receptor beta chains listed next were all sequenced from one sample in a study of cytomegalovirus exposure and HLA in healthy donors. A multiplex PCR was run with 60 Vbeta primers and 13 Jbeta primers. Method: immunoSEQ multiplex PCR; TCRdb's copy keeps in-frame clones and lacks some. Of around 170,000 clones listed, 75% to 90% were seen once; the top ten hold 6.3%. Specimen: PBMCs. All receptors derive from a man aged 40-49 years in good health and CMV-seropositive.

The chain combines TRBV27 with TRBJ1-2, with D perhaps matching TRBD1 (5 bases). Germline values: CDR1 MNHEY, CDR2 SMNVEV (reference sequence). V was pared by 3 bases and J by 5 bases, with 16 bases between. The CDR3 totals 15 residues. The CDR3 coding sequence is TGTGCCAGCAGTTTCAGGGCGGCGGGGAGTTATGGCTACACCTTC. This sequence encodes CASSFRAAGSYGYTF.

V gene TRBV19 combines with J gene TRBJ2-7; D possibly corresponds to TRBD2 (7 bases). Germline V gene lookup returns CDR1 LNHDA and CDR2 SQIVND (reference sequence). This CDR3 is 15 amino acids long. V lost 9 bases and J lost 4, with 22 bases in between. The DNA for the CDR3 is TGTGCCAGCTCACCCGCGGGGGCGCCGGGGTACGAGCAGTACTTC. Translation gives CASSPAGAPGYEQYF.

This clone was found once. V usage is TRBV28 and J usage is TRBJ1-2; TRBD1 agrees at 10 bases. V lost 6 bases and J lost 7; bases outside the gene matches: 5. CDR3 length equals 13 residues. The V gene's germline CDR1 is MDHEN and CDR2 SYDVKM. CDR3 DNA sequence: TGTGCCAGCAGGACAGGGGGCCCGGCTGGCTACACCTTC. This translates into CASRTGGPAGYTF.

The CDR3, as DNA: TGTGCCAGCAGCTTTGTCAGACTCGAGCAGTACTTC. Protein product: CASSFVRLEQYF. This sequence joins TRBV5-8 and TRBJ2-7; no firm D call. Germline V gene data show CDR1 as SGHTS and CDR2 as YDEGEE. The germline V and J ends were trimmed by 2 bases and 6 bases, with 9 bases remaining between them. The CDR3 has 12 amino acids.

The CDR3 loop is CASSQLGTARETQYF. The CDR3 DNA reads TGTGCCAGCTCCCAACTAGGGACAGCCCGGGAGACCCAGTACTTC. The chain recombines TRBV18 with TRBJ2-5; TRBD1 matches 7 bases. The germline gives CDR1 KGHSH, CDR2 LQKENI. The CDR3 totals 15 residues. J gave up 5 bases and V 6 bases, and 12 bases lay outside the gene matches.

The V call is TRBV28, the J call TRBJ1-2; D ambiguous. The CDR3 contains 13 residues. Germline lookup yields CDR1 MDHEN and CDR2 SYDVKM. V was clipped by 4 bases and J by 6 bases, with 12 bases between them. The CDR3 bases are TGTGCCAGCAGTTCATCGGGTTTTCATGGCTACACCTTC. Its protein is CASSSSGFHGYTF.

The chain uses TRBV7-8 and TRBJ2-7; a weak D match, TRBD2 (5 bases). Germline values: CDR1 SGHVS, CDR2 FQNEAQ. The CDR3 length is 13 residues. V was clipped by 4 bases and J by 3 bases, with 10 bases between them. Here the CDR3 reads CASSSEGDYEQYF. CDR3 DNA sequence: TGTGCCAGCAGCTCCGAGGGAGACTACGAGCAGTACTTC.

The chain recombines TRBV30 with TRBJ1-3; 10 bases are a match to TRBD1. The germline V gene has CDR1 GTSNPN and CDR2 SVGIG (reference sequence). Germline trimming cut 0 bases from V and 5 bases from J; bases unmatched to any gene: 7. The CDR3 loop spans 16 amino acids. Here the CDR3 DNA reads TGTGCCTGGAGTGTAGGGACAGGGGCTCCGAGAAACACCATATATTTT. Protein: CAWSVGTGAPRNTIYF.

This sequence joins TRBV5-1 and TRBJ1-5; 7 bases align to TRBD1. This CDR3 region has 17 residues. V shed 0 bases, J shed 0 bases, and the junction held 6 bases outside the gene matches. Germline-derived CDR1 and CDR2 are SGHRS and YFSETQ. This CDR3 is CASSLAPGGTSNQPQHF. Here the CDR3 DNA reads TGCGCCAGCAGCTTGGCCCCAGGGGGGACTAGCAATCAGCCCCAGCATTTT. The whole variable domain, filled in from reference TRBV5-1 and TRBJ1-5, reads KAGVTQTPRYLIKTRGQQVTLSCSPISGHRSVSWYQQTPGQGLQFLFEYFSETQRNKGNFPGRFSGRQFSNSRSEMNVSTLELGDSALYLCASSLAPGGTSNQPQHFGDGTRLSIL.

The CDR3 is CASRITQGTNRGSRSYEQYF. The DNA for the CDR3 is TGTGCCAGCAGGATCACACAGGGGACAAACCGGGGGTCCCGCTCCTACGAGCAGTACTTC. V is TRBV28 and J is TRBJ2-7; tentative D call: TRBD1 (7 bases). Trimming removed 6 bases at V and 0 bases at J, with 30 bases between. The CDR3 runs 20 residues. CDR1 is MDHEN, CDR2 SYDVKM, per germline.

This clone has only a few counts. The chain uses TRBV5-8 and TRBJ1-3; D remains unclear. The V gene lost 1 base and the J gene lost 5 bases, with 7 bases spanning the gap. From germline, CDR1 is SGHTS and CDR2 YDEGEE. The CDR3 is made up of 13 amino acids. CDR3 DNA: TGTGCCAGCAGCTTGTCTGGGCGAAACACCATATATTTT. Translating gives CASSLSGRNTIYF.

Only one count was recorded for this clone. J is TRBJ2-7 and V is TRBV4-3, with 9 bases matching TRBD1. CDR1 LGHNA and CDR2 YSLEER come from the germline V gene. The CDR3 contains 13 residues. Trimming took 2 bases from V and 6 from J; bases not matched to a gene: 2. CDR3 amino acids: CASSQYRGREQYF. The CDR3 coding sequence is TGCGCCAGCAGCCAATACAGGGGGCGCGAGCAGTACTTC.

V gene TRBV29-1 combines with J gene TRBJ2-5; 8 bases line up with TRBD2. Germline V gene lookup returns CDR1 SQVTM and CDR2 ANQGSEA. After removal of 4 bases from V and 5 bases from J, the junction contained 9 bases not matched to a gene. The CDR3 has 14 amino acids. The CDR3 is CSVVAGGVGETQYF. CDR3 in DNA: TGCAGCGTTGTGGCGGGGGGAGTAGGGGAGACCCAGTACTTC.

V is TRBV7-3 and J is TRBJ2-5; perhaps TRBD2 as D (6 bases). The CDR3 is 13 amino acids. The germline CDR1 and CDR2 sequences are SGHTA and FQGTGA. V was cut by 4 bases and J by 5 bases, with 11 bases left in between. DNA for the CDR3: TGTGCCAGCAGCTACGGGGGAGCGGAGACCCAGTACTTC. Residues: CASSYGGAETQYF. Using reference TRBV7-3 and TRBJ2-5 for the parts outside the CDR3, the full variable domain is GAGVSQTPSNKVTEKGKYVELRCDPISGHTALYWYRQSLGQGPEFLIYFQGTGAADDSGLPNDRFFAVRPEGSVSTLKIQRTERGDSAVYLCASSYGGAETQYFGPGTRLLVL.

J is TRBJ2-5 and V is TRBV19; D is ambiguous. The tail of the sequence fits TRBJ2-7 better, so the J call may be wrong. The CDR3 is 11 residues long. CDR1 and CDR2 from the germline V gene are LNHDA and SQIVND (reference sequence). CDR3 DNA: TGTGCCAGTAGTAACGCCTACGAGCAGTACTTC. Residues: CASSNAYEQYF.

This clone was counted between two and nine times. The V gene is TRBV19, the J gene TRBJ1-6; 8 bases match TRBD1. The CDR3 is 13 residues long. V shed 6 bases, J shed 9 bases, and the junction held 4 bases outside the gene matches. Germline V gives CDR1 LNHDA, CDR2 SQIVND (reference sequence). CDR3 DNA: TGTGCCAGTAGCGACAGGGGAGGTTCACCCCTCCACTTT. As protein: CASSDRGGSPLHF.

The chain couples TRBV10-3 to TRBJ1-4; 12 nucleotides agree with TRBD1. This CDR3 is built from 19 residues. Germline-derived CDR1 and CDR2 are ENHRY and SYGVKD. The V gene end was trimmed by 3 bases and the J gene end by 0 bases; junction bases not matched to a gene: 8. The CDR3: CAISDRDRGREATNEKLFF. CDR3 bases: TGTGCCATCAGTGACCGGGACAGGGGGCGAGAGGCAACTAATGAAAAACTGTTTTTT.

The rearrangement uses TRBV13 and TRBJ2-2; D is ambiguous. This CDR3 has 12 residues. Per the germline V gene, CDR1 is PRHDT and CDR2 is FYEKMQ (reference sequence). V lost 5 bases to trimming and J lost 6 bases, with 7 bases between them. The CDR3 sequence: CASSANAGELFF. The CDR3 bases are TGTGCCAGCAGCGCTAACGCCGGGGAGCTGTTTTTT.